The subject of this entry is one T cell receptor beta chain. The source of the sample is a study of blood T cell repertoires in COVID-19. Study overall: T cells, B-cell-depleted T cells, or PBMCs supplied cDNA or gDNA.

CDR1 and CDR2 (germline): LGHNA, YSLEER. The CDR3 runs to 13 residues. V lost 4 bases and J 3 bases, leaving 9 bases between the germline ends. In the original analysis: Counts of nucleated cells, estimated from reference gene primer amplification, were obtained. Produced via immunoSEQ multiplex PCR; TCRdb's table is partial and in-frame only. V and J calls and clone size are given by that table; D and trimming were obtained from the DNA. The table has 35,000 to 45,000 clones, approximately 70% seen once. The chain has TRBV4-3 and TRBJ2-5, with a possible D match to TRBD1 (6 bases). Sample: peripheral blood. This TCR was recovered from a man at least 80 years old with acute or convalescent COVID-19. The CDR3 DNA is TGCGCCAGCAGCCGGGACACGAAAGAGACCCAGTACTTC. Translated: CASSRDTKETQYF.